This section outlines one T cell receptor beta chain sequence together with its context. This clone counts as medium-sized (0.01 to 0.1%) based on its frequency; no count is recorded. No cognate antigen has been identified for it. From cysteine to phenylalanine, the CDR3 is 14 amino acids long. No DNA is listed. The germline V gene encodes CDR1 KGHSH and CDR2 LQKENI. The data derive from a study of synovial regulatory T cells in juvenile arthritis (dated by TCRdb to between 2014 and 2017). Background for the entire study: Of the sequenced patients, about six received methotrexate, one received methotrexate plus infliximab, three were therapy-naive, and one had no treatment information. The study compared the TCRbeta CDR3 repertoires of blood iaTreg cells, other blood Treg cells and synovial fluid Treg cells taken from matched patient samples. Although effector T cell subsets in the cohort were also sequenced for comparisons, the Treg dataset on its own covers only blood and synovial fluid Treg cells. Treg and Teff subsets from some ten JIA patients with active disease were included in the TCR repertoire comparisons. Summary of the overall study and its limitations: Synovial Treg cells shared more CDR3 sequences with iaTreg cells than with other blood Treg cells, and Chao-Jaccard similarity confirmed that synovial Treg cells were more closely related to iaTreg cells. Across patients, iaTreg TCR repertoires were largely private, and these iaTreg repertoires partially overlapped with synovial Teff and blood CPL repertoires.

The synovial samples consisted of synovial fluid collected together with matched peripheral blood from each patient with active arthritis. TCR repertoires were obtained from some 11 juvenile idiopathic arthritis patients with active disease who had not reached inactive disease, of whom 3 were polyarticular and 8 were oligoarticular. The TCR-sequenced patients had a median age of roughly 10 years (range 2.4-22.9) and median disease duration of approximately seven years (range 0.2-19.1). Synovial Treg cells showed FOXP3 TSDR demethylation comparable to blood and healthy-donor Treg cells, supporting bona fide regulatory lineage commitment. The samples used for TCR repertoire analysis were collected at two centres in Italy. Receptor libraries were prepared by the immunoSEQ multiplex PCR assay. Adaptive Biotechnologies carried out the TCRbeta CDR3 sequencing. The paper's processing steps were these. Repertoire similarity used the Chao-modified Jaccard index and median clonotype overlap from 200 random subsamples at equal sample size. The similarity analyses were based on either productive nucleotide sequences or amino acid sequences translated in silico. Repertoires were compared using hierarchical clustering with single linkage and t-SNE, both based on Chao-modified Jaccard distances. Repertoire diversity was measured with the Renyi index after sample size normalisation across a range of alpha values. The table was pulled from immuneACCESS by TCRdb, which kept in-frame rearrangements only. Such tables lose some clones; where checked, under half of the loss comes from unresolved V genes, and the rest has no known cause. V and J calls and clone size are given by that table; D and trimming were obtained from the DNA. This sample's table carries about 2,800 clones. The top ten hold 12% of the sample.

The TCR was taken from a donor under 30 with juvenile idiopathic arthritis. Sequencing used Treg cells from the synovium. This sequence uses TRBV18 and TRBJ2-7. The CDR3 here reads CASSPTRQNYEQYF.